What follows are 9 T cell receptor beta chains derived from one specimen sequenced in a study of shared clonotypes between healthy human individuals. CD45RO-negative, CCR7-positively selected cells formed the naive CD8 fraction, excluding terminally differentiated effector memory CD45RA+ cells. Here immunoSEQ multiplex PCR was the method, and the copy in TCRdb shows in-frame clones only, minus some. The sample comprises about 800,000 clones, 96% of which are singletons, and over 0.2% rests with the top ten. Specimen: naive CD8+ T cells sorted from blood. Receptor source: a man aged 30 to 39 in good health.

The V and J genes are TRBV7-9 and TRBJ2-7; 10 bases agree with TRBD2. V lost 0 bases and J lost 5; bases outside the gene matches: 7. The length of the CDR3 is 16 residues. The germline gives CDR1 SEHNR, CDR2 FQNEAQ (reference sequence). The CDR3 region is CASSLASSGSTDEQYF. DNA for the CDR3: TGTGCCAGCAGCTTAGCGTCTAGCGGGAGTACGGACGAGCAGTACTTC.

The J gene is TRBJ2-2, the V gene TRBV11-2; the D call may be TRBD1 or TRBD2 (5 bases each). The V and J ends lost 5 bases and 6 bases respectively, with 16 bases between them. CDR1 and CDR2 from the germline V gene are SGHAT and FQNNGV. CDR3 length: 15 amino acids. In DNA form, the CDR3 reads TGTGCCAGCAGCCCTACGTTGGGGGAAGCCGGGGAGCTGTTTTTT. The encoded protein is CASSPTLGEAGELFF.

The chain joins TRBV5-4 to TRBJ2-7, with TRBD2 identical over 8 bases. The CDR3 is made up of 16 amino acids. Germline values: CDR1 SGHNT, CDR2 YYREEE (reference sequence). Losses at the gene ends were 3 bases for V and 3 bases for J; bases not matched to a gene: 11. This chain's CDR3 is CASSSSTGTRFYEQYF. The CDR3 region has the DNA TGTGCCAGCAGCTCATCCACCGGGACTAGGTTCTACGAGCAGTACTTC.

The chain is built from TRBV13 and TRBJ2-2, with D unclear. V lost 5 bases and J lost 2, with 9 bases in between. CDR3 size: 14 residues. CDR1 and CDR2 from the germline V gene are PRHDT and FYEKMQ (reference sequence). The CDR3 loop reads CASSPTPNTGELFF. The CDR3 DNA sequence: TGTGCCAGCAGCCCGACTCCTAACACCGGGGAGCTGTTTTTT.

The chain employs TRBV27 and TRBJ1-2; D might be TRBD1 (6 bases). Trimming pared 2 bases from V and 7 bases from J, leaving 11 bases between. The CDR3 runs to 13 residues. Germline CDR1 MNHEY, CDR2 SMNVEV (reference sequence). The CDR3 DNA is TGTGCCAGCAGTTTAGGGGGGCTGGGTGGCTACACCTTC. Its translation: CASSLGGLGGYTF.

The V call is TRBV7-9, the J call TRBJ2-2, with unresolved D. The CDR3 runs 14 residues. Trimming stripped 1 base from V and 6 bases from J, with 9 bases between. Germline CDR1 is SEHNR and CDR2 is FQNEAQ (reference sequence). CDR3 DNA sequence: TGTGCCAGCAGCTTAGTGAGTCAGCCCGGGGAGCTGTTTTTT. Translating it yields CASSLVSQPGELFF.

The rearrangement uses TRBV27 and TRBJ2-3; 10 positions match TRBD1. Looked up from germline, CDR1 is MNHEY and CDR2 is SMNVEV (reference sequence). Germline trimming cut 4 bases from V and 2 bases from J; bases unmatched to any gene: 6. CDR3 size: 16 residues. The CDR3 DNA sequence: TGTGCCAGCAGTTCCGGGGACAGGGGACTCACAGATACGCAGTATTTT. Encoded protein: CASSSGDRGLTDTQYF.

The chain is built from TRBV9 and TRBJ1-1; TRBD1 aligns across 10 bases. The V and J ends lost 5 bases and 3 bases, in that order; junction bases with no gene match: 10. This CDR3 region has 16 residues. CDR1 and CDR2 from the germline V gene are SGDLS and YYNGEE. The CDR3 DNA reads TGTGCCAGCAGTTCCCGACAGGGGGCATTGGACACTGAAGCTTTCTTT. Encoded protein: CASSSRQGALDTEAFF. The whole variable domain, remainder taken from reference TRBV9 and TRBJ1-1, is DSGVTQTPKHLITATGQRVTLRCSPRSGDLSVYWYQQSLDQGLQFLIQYYNGEERAKGNILERFSAQQFPDLHSELNLSSLELGDSALYFCASSSRQGALDTEAFFGQGTRLTVV.

This rearrangement joins TRBV7-9 to TRBJ2-7; 9 nucleotides line up with TRBD1. Germline V gene sequence: CDR1 SEHNR, CDR2 FQNEAQ (reference sequence). V was pared by 4 bases and J by 3 bases, with 4 bases of the junction left unmatched. The CDR3 has 14 residues. CDR3 sequence: CASSWGDRVYEQYF. The CDR3 DNA sequence: TGTGCCAGCAGCTGGGGGGACAGGGTCTACGAGCAGTACTTC.